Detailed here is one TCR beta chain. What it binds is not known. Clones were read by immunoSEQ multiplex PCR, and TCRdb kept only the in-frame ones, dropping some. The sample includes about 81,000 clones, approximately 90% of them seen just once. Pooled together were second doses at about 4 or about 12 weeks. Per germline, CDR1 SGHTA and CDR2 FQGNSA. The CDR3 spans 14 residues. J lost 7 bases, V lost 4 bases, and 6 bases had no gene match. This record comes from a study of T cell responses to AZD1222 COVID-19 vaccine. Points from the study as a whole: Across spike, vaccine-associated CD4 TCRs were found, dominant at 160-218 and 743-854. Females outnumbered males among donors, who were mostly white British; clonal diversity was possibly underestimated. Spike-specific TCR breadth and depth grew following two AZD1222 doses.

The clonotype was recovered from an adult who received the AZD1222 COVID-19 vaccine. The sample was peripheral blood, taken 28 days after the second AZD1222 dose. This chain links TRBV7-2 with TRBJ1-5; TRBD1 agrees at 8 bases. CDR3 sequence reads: CASSSGQGEQPQHF. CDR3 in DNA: TGTGCCAGCAGCTCTGGACAGGGTGAGCAGCCCCAGCATTTT.